The rows below give T cell receptor beta chains drawn from one sample of a study of T cells in Graves' hyperthyroidism and ophthalmopathy. TCRdb ran MiXCR on the multiplex PCR reads and lists one entry per CDR3 protein. This table holds about 290,000 distinct CDR3 sequences, roughly 15% found once. Specimen: blood. These receptors were collected from a woman aged 25 to 45 with Graves' hyperthyroidism that later progressed to Graves' ophthalmopathy. CDR3s include the opening cysteine and the closing phenylalanine or tryptophan. The D gene is left open where the match is weak. Clone size is stated in some rows and not others, as once, few, many or a class when expanded.

D gene	J gene	V gene	clone size	CDR3 protein
TRBD1	TRBJ1-4	TRBV4-2	few	CASSRDRGKDEKLFF
TRBD1	TRBJ2-5	TRBV7-9	.	CASSSQDRGSQYF
.	TRBJ2-5	TRBV7-2	.	CASSQEPGSNRETQYF
TRBD2	TRBJ2-1	TRBV12-3/TRBV12-4	.	CASSLLAGGGQDEQFF
TRBD2	TRBJ2-3	TRBV20-1	many	CSARDGTSPTDTQYF
.	TRBJ2-7	TRBV10-3	.	CAISVSSGFYEQYF
TRBD2	TRBJ2-3	TRBV7-2	many	CASSFLLAGADTDTQYF
TRBD1	TRBJ1-2	TRBV5-4	.	CASRSPGQGTLGYTF
.	TRBJ2-1	TRBV20-1	many	CSAGVAEVYYNEQFF
TRBD1	TRBJ1-1	TRBV6-1	.	CASSETGRNTEAFF
TRBD1	TRBJ2-3	TRBV29-1	many	CSAWVDRALEDTQYF
.	TRBJ2-2	TRBV28	many	CASSPYGAANPGELFF
.	TRBJ2-2	TRBV6-2/TRBV6-3	few	CASKKMTAGAGELFF
.	TRBJ1-5	TRBV28	many	CASSFKGTPSNQPQHF
TRBD2	TRBJ2-7	TRBV20-1	.	CSARGGLAGGASYEQYF
.	TRBJ2-7	TRBV29-1	many	CSVEANTYEQYF
.	TRBJ2-7	TRBV29-1	few	CSVVGNSYEQYF
TRBD2	TRBJ2-2	TRBV3-1	many	CASSQDWRTSTGELFF
.	TRBJ2-1	TRBV7-2	many	CASSFFEGSQFF